These 18 T cell receptor beta chains were all obtained from the same sample, sequenced in a study of T cell changes during pregnancy in multiple sclerosis. Clones were sequenced by immunoSEQ multiplex PCR, and TCRdb holds only the in-frame ones, with some missing. The sample shows under 40,000 clones, 92% of them seen only once. The sequencing here drew on CD8+ T cells from peripheral blood mononuclear cells, taken before pregnancy. These receptors were obtained from a female donor with multiple sclerosis, enrolled in a pregnancy study.

The rearrangement links TRBV4-2 to TRBJ2-5; TRBD2 is a possible D gene (6 bases). The CDR3 covers 16 residues. The germline V and J ends were trimmed by 1 base and 2 bases, with 14 bases remaining between them. From germline, CDR1 is LGHNA and CDR2 YNFKEQ. CDR3 DNA sequence: TGTGCCAGCAGCCAAGTAGCGGCAGGGAGGCAAGAGACCCAGTACTTC. Translation gives CASSQVAAGRQETQYF.

This chain joins TRBV29-1 and TRBJ2-3, with TRBD2 matching over 13 bases. The CDR3 covers 17 residues. The ends lost 2 bases at V and 2 bases at J; junction bases unmatched: 7. Looked up from germline, CDR1 is SQVTM and CDR2 is ANQGSEA. The CDR3 coding sequence is TGCAGCGTTGAATTGGGGACTAGCGGGATCCCCACAGATACGCAGTATTTT. It codes for CSVELGTSGIPTDTQYF.

The rearrangement links TRBV2 to TRBJ1-1; possibly TRBD1 for D (5 bases). CDR3 length: 13 residues. CDR1 is SNHLY and CDR2 is FYNNEI in the germline V gene. V was shortened by 3 bases and J by 7 bases, with 12 bases between the two germline ends. CDR3 sequence: CASSDRAWVEAFF. For the CDR3, the DNA is TGTGCCAGCAGTGACAGGGCATGGGTTGAAGCTTTCTTT.

This clone was recorded once. This chain uses TRBV7-7 with TRBJ2-3, with D possibly TRBD1 on 5 matching bases. CDR1 and CDR2 (germline): SSHAT, FNYEAQ (reference sequence). CDR3 length: 15 residues. V was pared by 2 bases and J by 5 bases, with 14 bases between. The CDR3 sequence is CASSLFLGRGDTQYF. DNA of the CDR3: TGTGCCAGCAGCTTATTTCTGGGGCGCGGAGATACGCAGTATTTT.

The genes are TRBV5-6 and TRBJ2-7, with TRBD2 matching 12 bases. The CDR3 runs to 15 residues. The germline V gene encodes CDR1 SGHDT and CDR2 YYEEEE. V lost 3 bases, J lost 4 bases, and 5 bases stayed unmatched. The CDR3 sequence: CASSSGGLAGYEQYF. CDR3 bases: TGTGCCAGCAGCTCGGGCGGACTAGCGGGGTACGAGCAGTACTTC. Supplemented by reference TRBV5-6 and TRBJ2-7, the full variable domain reads DAGVTQSPTHLIKTRGQQVTLRCSPKSGHDTVSWYQQALGQGPQFIFQYYEEEERQRGNFPDRFSGHQFPNYSSELNVNALLLGDSALYLCASSSGGLAGYEQYFGPGTRLTVT.

The chain uses TRBV2 and TRBJ1-2, with 7 bases matching TRBD1. V lost 6 bases to trimming and J lost 0 bases; unmatched junction nucleotides: 13. The CDR3 covers 17 residues. Germline loops: CDR1 SNHLY, CDR2 FYNNEI. The CDR3: CASSPQGGLLANYGYTF. Written as DNA, the CDR3 is TGTGCCAGCAGCCCCCAGGGGGGACTTTTAGCTAACTATGGCTACACCTTC.

The chain carries TRBV19 and TRBJ2-1; D possibly corresponds to TRBD2 (6 bases). Germline V CDR1 and CDR2: LNHDA, SQIVND (reference sequence). V was pared by 6 bases and J by 3 bases, with 12 bases between. The CDR3 length is 14 residues. The CDR3 nucleotides are TGTGCCAGTAGACGAAAGGGACTCTACAATGAGCAGTTCTTC. This encodes CASRRKGLYNEQFF. The full variable domain, completed using reference TRBV19 and TRBJ2-1, is DGGITQSPKYLFRKEGQNVTLSCEQNLNHDAMYWYRQDPGQGLRLIYYSQIVNDFQKGDIAEGYSVSREKKESFPLTVTSAQKNPTAFYLCASRRKGLYNEQFFGPGTRLTVL.

The V gene is TRBV4-1, the J gene TRBJ2-1; 8 positions agree with TRBD2. Germline CDR1 MGHRA, CDR2 YSYEKL. The trim removed 4 bases at V and 10 bases at J, leaving 3 bases unmatched. The CDR3 loop spans 12 amino acids. The CDR3 reads CASSRSGMEQFF. The CDR3 coding sequence is TGCGCCAGCAGCCGTAGCGGGATGGAGCAGTTCTTC.

This sequence joins TRBV5-1 and TRBJ1-5; perhaps TRBD1 as D (6 bases). Between the trimmed V and J ends, which lost 0 bases and 2 bases, there was a span of 12 bases. This CDR3 comprises 16 residues. Per germline, CDR1 SGHRS and CDR2 YFSETQ. The CDR3 bases are TGCGCCAGCAGCTTGGTGCGGGAGGGGGGCAATCAGCCCCAGCATTTT. Translating gives CASSLVREGGNQPQHF. Variable domain in full (rest from reference TRBV5-1 and TRBJ1-5): KAGVTQTPRYLIKTRGQQVTLSCSPISGHRSVSWYQQTPGQGLQFLFEYFSETQRNKGNFPGRFSGRQFSNSRSEMNVSTLELGDSALYLCASSLVREGGNQPQHFGDGTRLSIL.

The gene calls are TRBV5-6 and TRBJ1-5; the match to TRBD1 covers 7 bases. CDR3 size: 15 residues. Germline V gives CDR1 SGHDT, CDR2 YYEEEE. The V gene end was trimmed by 4 bases and the J gene end by 1 base; junction bases not matched to a gene: 5. CDR3 region: CASSPDRPSNQPQHF. The CDR3 DNA sequence: TGTGCCAGCAGCCCGGACAGGCCGAGCAATCAGCCCCAGCATTTT.

The chain carries TRBV14 and TRBJ2-2; 7 bases match TRBD1. The germline V gene encodes CDR1 SGHDN and CDR2 FVKESK. J gave up 6 bases and V 4 bases, and 5 bases lay outside the gene matches. CDR3 length: 14 residues. The CDR3 loop reads CASSRRTGSGELFF. The CDR3 bases are TGTGCCAGCAGCCGCCGGACAGGATCCGGGGAGCTGTTTTTT.

In this sample, this clone turned up once. The rearrangement links TRBV4-1 to TRBJ2-5, with 8 bases fitting TRBD2. CDR1 MGHRA and CDR2 YSYEKL come from the germline V gene. Trimming removed 3 bases from V and 1 base from J; junction bases left unmatched: 10. There are 17 residues in the CDR3. The CDR3: CASSQLGGLVSQETQYF. The CDR3 nucleotides read TGCGCCAGCAGCCAGTTGGGGGGACTAGTGAGCCAAGAGACCCAGTACTTC.

This chain joins TRBV2 and TRBJ2-2; TRBD2 agrees at 11 bases. This CDR3 is 17 amino acids long. V lost 4 bases, J lost 1 base, and 5 bases stayed unmatched. Germline CDR1 and CDR2: SNHLY and FYNNEI. The DNA of the CDR3 is TGTGCCAGCAGTGCCGAGGGACTAGCGGAGAACACCGGGGAGCTGTTTTTT. Translation: CASSAEGLAENTGELFF.

V usage is TRBV2 and J usage is TRBJ2-7, with 9 bases fitting TRBD1. Germline V gene lookup returns CDR1 SNHLY and CDR2 FYNNEI. V lost 2 bases and J lost 2; bases outside the gene matches: 4. The CDR3 sequence is 15 residues long. The CDR3 DNA reads as TGTGCCAGCAGTGAAATAGGGACAGGGCCCTACGAGCAGTACTTC. It translates to CASSEIGTGPYEQYF.

The chain carries TRBV6-1 and TRBJ1-5; D possibly corresponds to TRBD1 (5 bases). Per the germline V gene, CDR1 is MNHNS and CDR2 is SASEGT. The CDR3 sequence is 19 residues long. V lost 2 bases and J lost 2, with 22 bases in between. CDR3 loop: CASSEILGLGRRGNQPQHF. CDR3 nucleotides: TGTGCCAGCAGTGAAATCCTGGGACTGGGCCGAAGGGGCAATCAGCCCCAGCATTTT.

The chain is built from TRBV27 and TRBJ2-3; D may be TRBD2 (5 bases). Trimming removed 7 bases from V and 3 bases from J, with 11 bases in between. This CDR3 has 13 residues. Per germline, CDR1 MNHEY and CDR2 SMNVEV (reference sequence). The CDR3 loop is CASTPRRTDTQYF. DNA of the CDR3: TGTGCCAGCACCCCTAGGAGGACAGATACGCAGTATTTT.

This chain connects TRBV6-1 to TRBJ2-7; D perhaps matches TRBD2 (6 bases). The CDR3 sequence is 15 residues long. Germline V lookup: CDR1 MNHNS, CDR2 SASEGT. V was clipped by 6 bases and J by 4 bases, with 19 bases between them. The CDR3 coding sequence is TGTGCCAGCAGGGAACTGACCTCGAGCGGGTACGAGCAGTACTTC. This encodes CASRELTSSGYEQYF.

The rearrangement joins TRBV6-5 to TRBJ2-7; 7 nucleotides agree with TRBD1. The CDR3 loop spans 14 amino acids. The V segment lost 5 bases and the J segment 4 bases; nucleotides outside the gene matches: 8. Per germline, CDR1 MNHEY and CDR2 SVGAGI. The CDR3 DNA reads as TGTGCCAGCAGTGACGACCGGGACAGATACGAGCAGTACTTC. Residues: CASSDDRDRYEQYF.